The 25 T cell receptor beta chains in this list originate from one sample, sequenced in a study of early T cells in non-severe SARS-CoV-2 infection. Each CDR3 protein gets one entry after TCRdb re-called the 5' RACE reads with MiXCR. The sample has approximately 35,000 distinct CDR3 sequences, around 4.5% seen once. The specimen sequenced was whole blood. Receptors were obtained from an adult who was a healthcare worker with PCR-confirmed SARS-CoV-2 infection or an uninfected control (not recorded which).

In this sample, this clonotype turned up many times. The genes are TRBV5-1 and TRBJ2-3, with D possibly being TRBD2 (6 bases). The CDR3 sequence is 14 residues long. Germline lookup yields CDR1 SGHRS and CDR2 YFSETQ. The ends were cut back, 4 bases at V and 3 bases at J, with 12 bases in the middle. CDR3: CASSPGEVTDTQYF. CDR3 DNA: TGCGCCAGCAGCCCGGGGGAGGTAACAGATACGCAGTATTTT.

This clonotype was recorded many times. The rearrangement uses TRBV27 and TRBJ2-3; 11 positions agree with TRBD1. Germline loops: CDR1 MNHEY, CDR2 SMNVEV (reference sequence). Trimming cost V 4 bases and J 0 bases; bases outside gene matches: 6. The CDR3 spans 17 residues. In DNA, the CDR3 is TGTGCCAGCAGTTCTTTGGGACAGGGGGGGAGCACAGATACGCAGTATTTT. Translation gives CASSSLGQGGSTDTQYF.

This clonotype showed up many times. The chain recombines TRBV12-3 or TRBV12-4 with TRBJ1-3; 7 bases are shared with TRBD1. The CDR3 is made up of 16 amino acids. V lost 5 bases to trimming and J lost 0 bases; unmatched junction nucleotides: 7. The CDR3 region is CASSPWTGGSGNTIYF. CDR3 nucleotide sequence: TGTGCCAGCAGTCCGTGGACAGGTGGCTCTGGAAACACCATATATTTT.

Ten or more counts support this clonotype. The rearrangement uses TRBV7-9 and TRBJ2-5; no definite D call. This CDR3 has 15 residues. CDR1 is SEHNR and CDR2 is FQNEAQ in the germline V gene (reference sequence). V was cut by 5 bases and J by 1 base, with 14 bases left in between. The CDR3 loop reads CASSPDGAGQETQYF. CDR3 nucleotide sequence: TGTGCCAGCAGCCCCGATGGTGCTGGCCAAGAGACCCAGTACTTC.

This clonotype was detected many times. This sequence joins TRBV20-1 and TRBJ2-1; D might be TRBD1 (5 bases). Germline CDR1 reads DFQATT; CDR2 reads SNEGSKA (reference sequence). This CDR3 is built from 14 residues. V lost 6 bases to trimming and J lost 5 bases, with 17 bases between them. DNA for the CDR3: TGCAGTGCCATTAGTCTAGTCAGGGACAATGAGCAGTTCTTC. This encodes CSAISLVRDNEQFF.

The chain has TRBV6-6 and TRBJ1-3, with D possibly TRBD1 on 5 matching bases. CDR1 is MNHNY, CDR2 SVGAGI, per germline (reference sequence). The length of the CDR3 is 13 residues. V was trimmed by 5 bases and J by 4 bases, leaving 9 bases between them. CDR3 sequence (DNA): TGTGCCAGCAGTCAGGGACCAGGAAACACCATATATTTT. Encoded protein: CASSQGPGNTIYF.

This clonotype showed up many times. The gene calls are TRBV29-1 and TRBJ2-5; possible D gene TRBD2, 6 bases. Germline values: CDR1 SQVTM, CDR2 ANQGSEA. This CDR3 is built from 14 residues. Trimming removed 8 bases from V and 4 bases from J, with 20 bases in between. The CDR3: CSTRHGALAETQYF. The CDR3, as DNA: TGCAGCACCAGACATGGGGCACTAGCAGAGACCCAGTACTTC.

This clonotype was seen at least ten times. The chain has TRBV3-1 and TRBJ1-1; D possibly corresponds to TRBD1 (6 bases). With 5 bases removed from V and 4 bases from J, the gap between germline ends came to 14 bases. Per germline, CDR1 LGHDT and CDR2 YNNKEL (reference sequence). The CDR3 totals 14 residues. The CDR3 reads CASSKGGQGTEAFF. The CDR3, as DNA: TGTGCCAGCAGCAAGGGGGGCCAGGGCACTGAAGCTTTCTTT.

The rearrangement uses TRBV14 and TRBJ2-3, with D possibly being TRBD2 (6 bases). The V and J ends lost 6 bases and 2 bases respectively, with 12 bases between them. The CDR3 consists of 14 residues. Germline loops: CDR1 SGHDN, CDR2 FVKESK. The CDR3 bases are TGTGCCAGCAGTTTCGGGAGCGCCACAGATACGCAGTATTTT. It encodes CASSFGSATDTQYF. Supplemented by reference TRBV14 and TRBJ2-3, the full variable domain reads EAGVTQFPSHSVIEKGQTVTLRCDPISGHDNLYWYRRVMGKEIKFLLHFVKESKQDESGMPNNRFLAERTGGTYSTLKVQPAELEDSGVYFCASSFGSATDTQYFGPGTRLTVL.

The sample holds many counts of this clonotype. The V gene is TRBV5-1, the J gene TRBJ2-1; D ambiguous. CDR3 length: 19 residues. V was pared by 0 bases and J by 0 bases, with 19 bases between. Germline-derived CDR1 and CDR2 are SGHRS and YFSETQ. DNA for the CDR3: TGCGCCAGCAGCTTGGTGCCCCTCAGTTCTTCATTCTCCTACAATGAGCAGTTCTTC. Its protein product is CASSLVPLSSSFSYNEQFF.

This clonotype has ten or more counts. J is TRBJ1-1 and V is TRBV3-1; TRBD1 aligns across 7 bases. This CDR3 contains 12 residues. Germline V gene data show CDR1 as LGHDT and CDR2 as YNNKEL (reference sequence). The junction had 4 bases not matched to a gene; V was cut back by 0 bases and J by 12 bases. The CDR3 spells CASSQDPGQTFF. For the CDR3, the DNA is TGTGCCAGCAGCCAAGATCCGGGACAGACTTTCTTT. The full variable domain, in which reference TRBV3-1 and TRBJ1-1 provide the parts outside the CDR3, is DTAVSQTPKYLVTQMGNDKSIKCEQNLGHDTMYWYKQDSKKFLKIMFSYNNKELIINETVPNRFSPKSPDKAHLNLHINSLELGDSAVYFCASSQDPGQTFFGQGTRLTVV.

This clonotype was picked up many times. The rearrangement joins TRBV2 to TRBJ1-4, with TRBD1 matching over 7 bases. This CDR3 is built from 12 residues. V shed 10 bases and J 6 bases; nucleotides not matched to a gene: 5. Germline loops: CDR1 SNHLY, CDR2 FYNNEI. The CDR3 reads CAKRTGDEKLFF. The CDR3 nucleotides read TGTGCCAAAAGAACAGGGGATGAAAAACTGTTTTTT.

In its sample, this clonotype was seen many times. V and J are TRBV7-3 and TRBJ2-3; no clear D. The germline V and J ends were trimmed by 5 bases and 0 bases, with 15 bases remaining between them. Per germline, CDR1 SGHTA and CDR2 FQGTGA. The CDR3 is made up of 16 amino acids. The CDR3 coding sequence is TGTGCCAGCAGCAAGTTGGGCGGAACTAGCACAGATACGCAGTATTTT. Its protein is CASSKLGGTSTDTQYF.

This clonotype was recorded at least ten times. The chain is built from TRBV12-3 or TRBV12-4 and TRBJ1-2; D call uncertain. Trimming pared 7 bases from V and 6 bases from J, leaving 12 bases between. The CDR3 contains 12 residues. This CDR3 reads CASTPTNHGYTF. CDR3 coding DNA: TGTGCCAGCACCCCTACAAACCATGGCTACACCTTC.

This clonotype has at least ten counts. V usage is TRBV30 and J usage is TRBJ2-7, with TRBD1 identical over 7 bases. The CDR3 is 14 amino acids. Germline V gives CDR1 GTSNPN, CDR2 SVGIG (reference sequence). The V segment lost 5 bases and the J segment 0 bases; nucleotides outside the gene matches: 7. CDR3 sequence: CAWQQGQSSYEQYF. The CDR3 coding sequence is TGTGCCTGGCAACAGGGGCAGAGCTCCTACGAGCAGTACTTC. Together with reference TRBV30 and TRBJ2-7, the CDR3 gives the full variable domain: SQTIHQWPATLVQPVGSPLSLECTVEGTSNPNLYWYRQAAGRGLQLLFYSVGIGQISSEVPQNLSASRPQDRQFILSSKKLLLSDSGFYLCAWQQGQSSYEQYFGPGTRLTVT.

This clonotype was counted many times. The chain uses TRBV7-3 and TRBJ2-7, with 9 positions matching TRBD1. Trimming at V came to 0 bases and at J to 5 bases, leaving 5 bases not matched to a gene. The CDR3 loop spans 15 amino acids. Germline CDR1 reads SGHTA; CDR2 reads FQGTGA. The CDR3 coding sequence is TGTGCCAGCAGCTTAACCGGGGGACAGGGACACGAGCAGTACTTC. Encoded protein: CASSLTGGQGHEQYF.

This clonotype was picked up many times. The J gene is TRBJ2-7, the V gene TRBV20-1, with D unresolved. V lost 6 bases, J lost 2 bases, and 17 bases lay in between. This CDR3 contains 14 residues. Germline CDR1 is DFQATT and CDR2 is SNEGSKA (reference sequence). CDR3 region: CSAMTPATAYEQYF. The CDR3 DNA sequence: TGCAGTGCGATGACCCCTGCTACGGCCTACGAGCAGTACTTC.

Ten or more counts support this clonotype. This chain links TRBV29-1 with TRBJ1-2, with TRBD1 as a possible D gene (6 bases). V dropped 7 bases and J dropped 8 bases, with 17 bases sitting between them. Looked up from germline, CDR1 is SQVTM and CDR2 is ANQGSEA. The CDR3 extends over 12 amino acids. The DNA of the CDR3 is TGCAGCGCCGCCGGCAGGGGCAGAGGCTACACCTTC. Encoded protein: CSAAGRGRGYTF.

This clonotype has just a few counts. The genes are TRBV11-2 and TRBJ2-3; D not resolved. This CDR3 has 13 amino acids. V lost 0 bases and J lost 11, with 12 bases in between. Germline V gene sequence: CDR1 SGHAT, CDR2 FQNNGV. Written as DNA, the CDR3 is TGTGCCAGCAGCTTAGAGTCATGGGGTGAGCAGTATTTT. Translating it yields CASSLESWGEQYF.

This clonotype was found many times. CDR3: CASSAGQSDQPQHF. In DNA form, the CDR3 reads TGTGCCAGCAGCGCGGGACAGTCTGATCAGCCCCAGCATTTT. The chain uses TRBV9 and TRBJ1-5, with 7 bases identical to TRBD1. The CDR3 is 14 amino acids. Trimming took 3 bases from V and 5 from J; bases not matched to a gene: 5. Germline values: CDR1 SGDLS, CDR2 YYNGEE.

This clonotype came up many times. The chain carries TRBV10-2 and TRBJ2-1; 11 positions agree with TRBD2. The trim removed 4 bases at V and 2 bases at J, leaving 10 bases unmatched. CDR1 and CDR2 (germline): WSHSY, SAAADI. CDR3 length: 18 residues. The CDR3 protein is CASSVGTSGWPPYNEQFF. In DNA form, the CDR3 reads TGCGCCAGCAGTGTCGGGACTAGCGGCTGGCCTCCCTACAATGAGCAGTTCTTC.

In this sample, this clonotype turned up many times. The rearrangement links TRBV5-5 to TRBJ2-7, with D tentatively TRBD1 or TRBD2 (5 bases each). CDR3 length: 17 residues. Germline loops: CDR1 SGHKS, CDR2 YYEKEE (reference sequence). Trimming stripped 0 bases from V and 1 base from J, with 17 bases between. The CDR3 reads CASSLGGTGTSSYEQYF. In DNA form, the CDR3 reads TGTGCCAGCAGCTTGGGGGGAACCGGGACGTCTTCCTACGAGCAGTACTTC.

This clonotype was observed at least ten times. This sequence joins TRBV12-3 or TRBV12-4 and TRBJ2-3, with 8 bases aligning to TRBD2. After removal of 5 bases from V and 1 base from J, the junction contained 5 bases not matched to a gene. This CDR3 has 15 residues. The CDR3 DNA sequence: TGTGCCAGCAGTCTCGGGCGGGGGGGCACAGATACGCAGTATTTT. Protein sequence: CASSLGRGGTDTQYF.

There are a few counts of this clonotype. V gene TRBV7-6 combines with J gene TRBJ2-3; D unresolved. Germline V gene lookup returns CDR1 SGHVS and CDR2 FNYEAQ. Trimming shortened V by 5 bases and J by 12 bases, and 18 bases separated the two germline ends. This CDR3 has 13 residues. The CDR3 coding sequence is TGTGCCAGCAGCCCAGAGTCCTTTAGATCCCAGTATTTT. It specifies CASSPESFRSQYF.

This clonotype came up many times. V is TRBV5-1 and J is TRBJ2-7; D not resolved. The CDR3 covers 13 residues. Germline CDR1 reads SGHRS; CDR2 reads YFSETQ. V was pared by 4 bases and J by 4 bases, with 12 bases between. CDR3 protein: CASSVTDGYEQYF. The CDR3 DNA sequence: TGCGCCAGCAGCGTAACGGATGGGTACGAGCAGTACTTC.